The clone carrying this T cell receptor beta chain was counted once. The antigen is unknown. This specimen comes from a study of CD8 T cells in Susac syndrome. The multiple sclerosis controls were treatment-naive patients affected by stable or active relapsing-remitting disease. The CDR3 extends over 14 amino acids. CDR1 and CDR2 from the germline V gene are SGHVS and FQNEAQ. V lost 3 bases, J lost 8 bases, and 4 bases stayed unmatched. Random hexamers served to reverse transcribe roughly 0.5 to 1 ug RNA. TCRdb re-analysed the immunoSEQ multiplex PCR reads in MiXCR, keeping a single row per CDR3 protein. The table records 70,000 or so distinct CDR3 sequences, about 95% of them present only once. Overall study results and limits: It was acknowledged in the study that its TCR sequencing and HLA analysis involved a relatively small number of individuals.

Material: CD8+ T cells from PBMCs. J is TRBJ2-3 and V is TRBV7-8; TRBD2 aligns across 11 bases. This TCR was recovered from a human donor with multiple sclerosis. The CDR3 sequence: CASSFSGGASTQYF. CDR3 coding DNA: TGTGCCAGCAGCTTTAGCGGGGGGGCCTCTACGCAGTATTTT.